This T cell receptor beta chain came from a study of blood T cell repertoires in COVID-19. The overall study: Samples representing acute and convalescent COVID-19 were sourced from the United States, Italy and Spain. PBMCs, B-cell-depleted T cells, or T cells provided the cDNA or gDNA that made up the material.

Original methodology: Using reference gene primer amplification, nucleated cell counts were estimated. Profiling relied on immunoSEQ multiplex PCR, and the TCRdb table lists in-frame clones only, not all of them. V, J and clone size are those of that table, while D and trimming were read from the DNA. The data contain about 40,000 clones, more than 85% of them seen just once; the ten biggest clones take up approximately 20%. Germline CDR1 is MNHEY and CDR2 is SVGEGT. Trimming pared 0 bases from V and 0 bases from J, leaving 12 bases between. CDR3 length: 18 amino acids. Sequenced material: peripheral blood. The source is a man in his forties or fifties in a cohort sampled during active COVID-19. The chain joins TRBV6-2 or TRBV6-3 to TRBJ1-6; D gene uncertain. The CDR3 sequence: CASSYSKLRSSYNSPLHF. CDR3 DNA: TGTGCCAGCAGTTACTCCAAACTACGCAGCTCCTATAATTCACCCCTCCACTTT.